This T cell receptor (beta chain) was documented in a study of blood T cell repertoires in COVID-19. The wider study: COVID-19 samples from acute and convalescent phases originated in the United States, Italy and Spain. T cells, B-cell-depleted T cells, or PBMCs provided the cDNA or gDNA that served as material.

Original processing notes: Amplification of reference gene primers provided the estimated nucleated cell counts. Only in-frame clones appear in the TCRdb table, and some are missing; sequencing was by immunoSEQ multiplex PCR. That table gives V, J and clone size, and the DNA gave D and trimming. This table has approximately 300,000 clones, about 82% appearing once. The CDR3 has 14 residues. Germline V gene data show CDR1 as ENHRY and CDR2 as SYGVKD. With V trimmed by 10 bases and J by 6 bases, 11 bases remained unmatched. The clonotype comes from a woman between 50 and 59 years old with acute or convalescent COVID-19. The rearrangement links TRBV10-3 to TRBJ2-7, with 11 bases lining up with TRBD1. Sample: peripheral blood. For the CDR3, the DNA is TGTGCCACGGCAAAGGACAGGGGGCTGGGCGAGCAGTACTTC. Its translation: CATAKDRGLGEQYF.